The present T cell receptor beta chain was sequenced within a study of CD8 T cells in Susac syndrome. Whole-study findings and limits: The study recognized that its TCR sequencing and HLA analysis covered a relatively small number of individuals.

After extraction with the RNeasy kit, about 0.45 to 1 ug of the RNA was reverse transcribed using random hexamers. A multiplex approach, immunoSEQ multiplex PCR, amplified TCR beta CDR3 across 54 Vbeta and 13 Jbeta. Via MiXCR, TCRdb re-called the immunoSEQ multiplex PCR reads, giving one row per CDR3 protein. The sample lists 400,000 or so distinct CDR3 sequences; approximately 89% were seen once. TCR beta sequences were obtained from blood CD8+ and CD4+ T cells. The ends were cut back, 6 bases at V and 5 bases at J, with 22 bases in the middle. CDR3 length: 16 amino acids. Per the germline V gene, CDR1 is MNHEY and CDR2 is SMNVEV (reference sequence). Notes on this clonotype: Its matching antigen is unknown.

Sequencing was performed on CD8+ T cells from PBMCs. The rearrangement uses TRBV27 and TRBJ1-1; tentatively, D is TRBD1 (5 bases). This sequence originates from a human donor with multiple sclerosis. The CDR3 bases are TGTGCCAGCAGCCGTGGGGCAGGTGGTTTGTCGACTGAAGCTTTCTTT. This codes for CASSRGAGGLSTEAFF.